This T cell receptor (beta chain) was identified during a study of blood T cell repertoires in COVID-19. This CDR3 region has 18 residues. CDR1 SGDLS and CDR2 YYNGEE come from the germline V gene. Trimming took 4 bases from V and 4 from J; bases not matched to a gene: 9. The data were produced by immunoSEQ multiplex PCR, yet TCRdb's version contains in-frame clones alone and is incomplete. Here the sample spans 250,000 or so clones, 70% to 80% being singletons. V is TRBV9 and J is TRBJ2-6; TRBD1 matches 12 bases. Source material: peripheral blood. The sequence was obtained from a woman aged 80 or older with acute or convalescent COVID-19. The CDR3 nucleotides are TGTGCCAGCAGCACCCGGCGGGACAGGGGGCAGGGGGCCAACGTCCTGACTTTC. Protein: CASSTRRDRGQGANVLTF.